The rows below give T cell receptor beta chains drawn from one sample of a study of T cells in localized non-small cell lung cancer. Sequencing used immunoSEQ multiplex PCR; TCRdb keeps in-frame clones, though not all of them. Among thousands of clones, about 29% were seen once, and the ten largest hold about a sixth. Specimen: normal lung tissue next to the tumor, collected before any cancer treatment. Receptors were obtained from a woman aged 35-75 years with stage II squamous cell lung carcinoma. Both conserved end residues are part of each CDR3. Each record gives: clone size, J gene, V gene, D gene, CDR3 DNA, CDR3 protein. D genes are given only for firm matches. Not all rows give a size; the values are once, few, many and, for expanded clones, a class.

clone size: NA; J gene: TRBJ1-1; V gene: TRBV5-1; D gene: NA; CDR3 DNA: TGCGCCAGCAGCTTGGCCGTCCAGACCTACACTGAAGCTTTCTTT; CDR3 protein: CASSLAVQTYTEAFF
clone size: once; J gene: TRBJ2-6; V gene: TRBV29-1; D gene: NA; CDR3 DNA: TGCAGCGTTGAGGGTTTGGGGTCAAGTGGGGCCAACGTCCTGACTTTC; CDR3 protein: CSVEGLGSSGANVLTF
clone size: medium-sized; J gene: TRBJ1-4; V gene: TRBV4-1; D gene: TRBD1; CDR3 DNA: TGCGCCAGCAGCCCCCCCACAGGGGTAGGTGATGAAAAACTGTTTTTT; CDR3 protein: CASSPPTGVGDEKLFF
clone size: NA; J gene: TRBJ2-1; V gene: TRBV9; D gene: TRBD2; CDR3 DNA: TGTGCCAGCAGCGTAGCTATAGCGGGGAGGGCTGAGCAGTTCTTC; CDR3 protein: CASSVAIAGRAEQFF
clone size: NA; J gene: TRBJ2-3; V gene: TRBV28; D gene: TRBD2; CDR3 DNA: TGTGCCAGCAGCCCGACTAGCTTTGGAGATACGCAGTATTTT; CDR3 protein: CASSPTSFGDTQYF
clone size: NA; J gene: TRBJ2-1; V gene: TRBV5-1; D gene: TRBD1; CDR3 DNA: TGCGCCAGCAGCCAACAGGGGGCTTCCTACAATGAGCAGTTCTTC; CDR3 protein: CASSQQGASYNEQFF
clone size: NA; J gene: TRBJ2-7; V gene: TRBV28; D gene: TRBD1; CDR3 DNA: TGTGCCAGCAGTCCCCCGGGACAGGGGGCCTACGAGCAGTACTTC; CDR3 protein: CASSPPGQGAYEQYF
clone size: NA; J gene: TRBJ2-1; V gene: TRBV28; D gene: TRBD2; CDR3 DNA: TGTGCCAGCAGTTCCTACCCCGGGACTAGCGGGGGGGAGCAGTTCTTC; CDR3 protein: CASSSYPGTSGGEQFF
clone size: few; J gene: TRBJ2-3; V gene: TRBV11-3; D gene: TRBD1; CDR3 DNA: TGTGCCAGCAGCTTCCAACAGGGGGCGAGCACAGATACGCAGTATTTT; CDR3 protein: CASSFQQGASTDTQYF
clone size: NA; J gene: TRBJ1-1; V gene: TRBV29-1; D gene: NA; CDR3 DNA: TGCAGCGTTGAGAAGGGAAACACTGAAGCTTTCTTT; CDR3 protein: CSVEKGNTEAFF
clone size: NA; J gene: TRBJ2-7; V gene: TRBV11-3; D gene: TRBD2; CDR3 DNA: TGTGCCAGCAGCATCGGCCGGGACGGCGAAAGAGCGGGAGGGCGTTACGAGCAGTACTTC; CDR3 protein: CASSIGRDGERAGGRYEQYF
clone size: few; J gene: TRBJ2-5; V gene: TRBV30; D gene: TRBD2; CDR3 DNA: TGTGCCTGGAGTCTAGCGGGGGTGGGAGAGACCCAGTACTTC; CDR3 protein: CAWSLAGVGETQYF
clone size: few; J gene: TRBJ2-2; V gene: TRBV16; D gene: NA; CDR3 DNA: TGTGCCAGCAGCCAATCCAAGGCCGGGGAGCTGTTTTTT; CDR3 protein: CASSQSKAGELFF
clone size: NA; J gene: TRBJ2-7; V gene: TRBV30; D gene: TRBD1; CDR3 DNA: TGTGCCTGGAGCGTAGGGGACAGTATCTACGAGCAGTACTTC; CDR3 protein: CAWSVGDSIYEQYF
clone size: few; J gene: TRBJ2-1; V gene: TRBV6-8; D gene: NA; CDR3 DNA: TGTGCCAGCAGTCGGACAGATGCCTCCTACAATGAGCAGTTCTTC; CDR3 protein: CASSRTDASYNEQFF
clone size: NA; J gene: TRBJ2-1; V gene: TRBV19; D gene: TRBD2; CDR3 DNA: TGTGCCAGTAGTTGGAGGGGAGGGAGTACCTACAATGAGCAGTTCTTC; CDR3 protein: CASSWRGGSTYNEQFF
clone size: NA; J gene: TRBJ1-1; V gene: TRBV15; D gene: TRBD1; CDR3 DNA: TGTGCCACCAGCAGAGCCGGGACAGGGGACACTGAAGCTTTCTTT; CDR3 protein: CATSRAGTGDTEAFF
clone size: few; J gene: TRBJ2-3; V gene: TRBV6-8; D gene: TRBD1; CDR3 DNA: TGTGCCAGCAGTTACTCAGGGACTGACAGGGGTCGAACGCAGTATTTT; CDR3 protein: CASSYSGTDRGRTQYF
clone size: few; J gene: TRBJ2-7; V gene: TRBV6-8; D gene: TRBD2; CDR3 DNA: TGTGCCAGCAGCCGCGGGAGTACCTACGAGCAGTACTTC; CDR3 protein: CASSRGSTYEQYF
clone size: NA; J gene: TRBJ1-2; V gene: TRBV2; D gene: NA; CDR3 DNA: TGTGCCAGCAGTGAACAAGGGGCAGGGGCGAATTATGGCTACACCTTC; CDR3 protein: CASSEQGAGANYGYTF
clone size: few; J gene: TRBJ1-5; V gene: TRBV28; D gene: NA; CDR3 DNA: TGTGCCAGCAGTCCTTTGGACAATCAGCCCCAGCATTTT; CDR3 protein: CASSPLDNQPQHF
clone size: NA; J gene: TRBJ2-7; V gene: TRBV4-1; D gene: NA; CDR3 DNA: TGCGCCAGCAGCCCAGCCGAAGACAGATACGAGCAGTACTTC; CDR3 protein: CASSPAEDRYEQYF
clone size: medium-sized; J gene: TRBJ1-4; V gene: TRBV11-3; D gene: TRBD1; CDR3 DNA: TGTGCCAGCAGCCCTGGGACAGGGGCGGAGGGGCTTAATGAAAAACTGTTTTTT; CDR3 protein: CASSPGTGAEGLNEKLFF
clone size: NA; J gene: TRBJ1-1; V gene: TRBV11-3; D gene: NA; CDR3 DNA: TGTGCCAGCACCGTCTCCAGGGGCAGCATGAACACTGAAGCTTTCTTT; CDR3 protein: CASTVSRGSMNTEAFF
clone size: NA; J gene: TRBJ1-5; V gene: TRBV11-3; D gene: TRBD1; CDR3 DNA: TGTGCCAGCAGCCTAGACAGGGTGTTGGGTCAGCCCCAGCATTTT; CDR3 protein: CASSLDRVLGQPQHF
clone size: few; J gene: TRBJ1-2; V gene: TRBV6-8; D gene: TRBD1; CDR3 DNA: TGTGCCAGCAGTTACTCGGCGGGACAGGGTGTCAGCTACACCTTC; CDR3 protein: CASSYSAGQGVSYTF
clone size: NA; J gene: TRBJ2-7; V gene: TRBV6-8; D gene: NA; CDR3 DNA: TGTGCCAGCAGTTATTTGCGGTCCCCACTGAGCTCCTACGAGCAGTACTTC; CDR3 protein: CASSYLRSPLSSYEQYF
clone size: once; J gene: TRBJ1-1; V gene: TRBV19; D gene: NA; CDR3 DNA: TGTGCCAGTAGTCGGACCGGGACCGGCGCCACTGAAGCTTTCTTT; CDR3 protein: CASSRTGTGATEAFF